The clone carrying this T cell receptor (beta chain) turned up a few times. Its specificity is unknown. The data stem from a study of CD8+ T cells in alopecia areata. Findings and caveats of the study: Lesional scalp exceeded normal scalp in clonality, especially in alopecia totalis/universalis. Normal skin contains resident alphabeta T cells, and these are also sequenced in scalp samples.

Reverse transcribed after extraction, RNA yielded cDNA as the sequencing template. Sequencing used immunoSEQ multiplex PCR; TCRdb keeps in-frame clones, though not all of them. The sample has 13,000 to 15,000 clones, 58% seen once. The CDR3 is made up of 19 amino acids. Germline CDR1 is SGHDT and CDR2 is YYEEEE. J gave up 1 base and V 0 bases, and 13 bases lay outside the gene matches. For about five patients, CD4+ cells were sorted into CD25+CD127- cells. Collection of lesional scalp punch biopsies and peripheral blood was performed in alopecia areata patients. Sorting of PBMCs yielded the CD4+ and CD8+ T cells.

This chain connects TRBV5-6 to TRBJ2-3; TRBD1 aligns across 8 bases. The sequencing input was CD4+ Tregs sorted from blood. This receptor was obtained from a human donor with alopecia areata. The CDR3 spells CASSLAGRGRTGRTDTQYF. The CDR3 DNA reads TGTGCCAGCAGCTTGGCCGGCAGGGGGCGCACGGGCCGCACAGATACGCAGTATTTT.